Listed here are 14 T cell receptor beta chains from one sample, sequenced in a study of blood T cell repertoires in COVID-19. Data came from immunoSEQ multiplex PCR; TCRdb stores just in-frame clones and leaves some out. The repertoire includes about 230,000 clones, approximately 87% of them detected once, and approximately 2.5% sits in the top ten. The sequenced sample was peripheral blood. Source of these receptors: an older woman with active or convalescent COVID-19.

This sequence joins TRBV4-1 and TRBJ1-2; no reliable D call. CDR3 size: 13 residues. Trimming pared 1 base from V and 10 bases from J, leaving 13 bases between. From germline, CDR1 is MGHRA and CDR2 YSYEKL. The CDR3 loop reads CASSQVRGLVYTF. CDR3 nucleotide sequence: TGCGCCAGCAGCCAAGTACGAGGCCTAGTCTACACCTTC.

The chain recombines TRBV7-9 with TRBJ2-6, with D perhaps TRBD2 (6 bases). CDR1 and CDR2 from the germline V gene are SEHNR and FQNEAQ (reference sequence). V lost 5 bases to trimming and J lost 0 bases, with 8 bases between them. This CDR3 has 15 residues. In DNA form, the CDR3 reads TGTGCCAGCAGCCCGCGGGACTCTGGGGCCAACGTCCTGACTTTC. This codes for CASSPRDSGANVLTF.

The chain links TRBV5-1 to TRBJ2-5; 9 bases line up with TRBD1. The CDR3 covers 14 residues. V shed 8 bases and J 4 bases; nucleotides not matched to a gene: 9. The germline gives CDR1 SGHRS, CDR2 YFSETQ. CDR3 nucleotides: TGCGCCAGTAACCCCGGGACAGGGTTAGAGACCCAGTACTTC. Translated: CASNPGTGLETQYF.

The chain links TRBV18 to TRBJ1-2, with a tentative D call TRBD1 (5 bases). Germline lookup yields CDR1 KGHSH and CDR2 LQKENI. Trimming removed 4 bases from V and 8 bases from J, with 26 bases in between. This CDR3 contains 17 residues. The chain's CDR3 is CASSLEPQQAARRGYTF. DNA of the CDR3: TGTGCCAGCTCACTAGAACCCCAACAGGCTGCCCGACGGGGCTACACCTTC.

The CDR3 DNA sequence: TGTGCCAGCAGCCAAGATCCCCAGGGGAGGGCCTTGAAGTATTTT. Amino acids: CASSQDPQGRALKYF. The chain couples TRBV4-2 to TRBJ2-3, with D perhaps TRBD2 (7 bases). The CDR3 length is 15 residues. Trimming took off 0 bases at V and 13 bases at J, with 20 bases between the two ends. The germline V gene has CDR1 LGHNA and CDR2 YNFKEQ.

The chain joins TRBV20-1 to TRBJ2-3, with D possibly being TRBD1 (6 bases). CDR1 is DFQATT and CDR2 is SNEGSKA in the germline V gene (reference sequence). The CDR3 covers 14 residues. Trimming cost V 3 bases and J 3 bases, with 13 bases left between them. The CDR3 loop is CSASRGLSTDTQYF. The CDR3 DNA sequence: TGCAGTGCTAGTAGGGGGTTGAGTACAGATACGCAGTATTTT.

The rearrangement uses TRBV14 and TRBJ2-1; possible D gene TRBD1, 5 bases. V lost 4 bases and J lost 4, with 8 bases in between. From germline, CDR1 is SGHDN and CDR2 FVKESK. The CDR3 is made up of 13 amino acids. The CDR3 sequence is CASSPGHYNEQFF. CDR3 coding DNA: TGTGCCAGCAGCCCCGGACATTACAATGAGCAGTTCTTC.

J is TRBJ2-5 and V is TRBV5-1; 10 nucleotides line up with TRBD1. The V gene's germline CDR1 is SGHRS and CDR2 YFSETQ. Losses at the gene ends were 3 bases for V and 4 bases for J; bases not matched to a gene: 9. The CDR3 spans 16 residues. The CDR3: CASSSLGGQGSETQYF. The CDR3 region has the DNA TGCGCCAGCAGCTCCTTAGGGGGACAGGGGTCAGAGACCCAGTACTTC.

V and J are TRBV19 and TRBJ2-3; D is perhaps TRBD2 (6 bases). The germline V and J ends were trimmed by 5 bases and 2 bases, with 8 bases remaining between them. Germline-derived CDR1 and CDR2 are LNHDA and SQIVND (reference sequence). The CDR3 length is 13 residues. The CDR3 protein is CASSPRDTDTQYF. The CDR3 DNA follows: TGTGCCAGTAGTCCGCGGGACACAGATACGCAGTATTTT.

This CDR3 reads CASSVAVSGDGTQYF. The CDR3 DNA sequence: TGTGCCAGCAGCGTAGCGGTTTCAGGCGACGGGACCCAGTACTTC. This rearrangement joins TRBV9 to TRBJ2-5, with no clear D. Germline V gene data show CDR1 as SGDLS and CDR2 as YYNGEE. The V end was cut by 0 bases, the J end by 7 bases, with 16 bases between. This CDR3 contains 15 residues.

The chain links TRBV5-4 to TRBJ2-7, with D possibly matching TRBD1 (6 bases). Trimming cost V 3 bases and J 2 bases, with 15 bases left between them. Germline assignment: CDR1 SGHNT and CDR2 YYREEE (reference sequence). The CDR3 runs 15 residues. The CDR3 region is CASSSGQSVTYEQYF. The CDR3 DNA reads as TGTGCCAGCAGCTCCGGACAGTCGGTTACCTACGAGCAGTACTTC.

The rearrangement links TRBV5-1 to TRBJ2-5, with TRBD2 as a possible D gene (7 bases). This CDR3 comprises 16 residues. Germline CDR1 reads SGHRS; CDR2 reads YFSETQ. V was trimmed by 0 bases and J by 4 bases, leaving 16 bases between them. The CDR3 coding sequence is TGCGCCAGCAGCTTGGCCCTTTCGAGGGGGGGAGAGACCCAGTACTTC. Translation: CASSLALSRGGETQYF. The full variable domain, completed using reference TRBV5-1 and TRBJ2-5, is KAGVTQTPRYLIKTRGQQVTLSCSPISGHRSVSWYQQTPGQGLQFLFEYFSETQRNKGNFPGRFSGRQFSNSRSEMNVSTLELGDSALYLCASSLALSRGGETQYFGPGTRLLVL.

This chain links TRBV29-1 with TRBJ1-4, with D possibly matching TRBD1 (5 bases). This CDR3 has 13 amino acids. Germline values: CDR1 SQVTM, CDR2 ANQGSEA. The ends were cut back, 0 bases at V and 4 bases at J, with 6 bases in the middle. The CDR3 DNA is TGCAGCGTTGAAGAGGGGCATAATGAAAAACTGTTTTTT. Protein product: CSVEEGHNEKLFF.

This clone was seen more than once but under ten times. The chain combines TRBV25-1 with TRBJ2-5; 8 bases agree with TRBD1. Germline V CDR1 and CDR2: MGHDK, SYGVNS. With V trimmed by 6 bases and J by 3 bases, 9 bases remained unmatched. The CDR3 length is 15 residues. This CDR3 reads CASSATGDVEETQYF. In DNA, the CDR3 is TGTGCCAGCAGCGCGACAGGGGATGTGGAAGAGACCCAGTACTTC.